These T cell receptor beta chains were read from a single sample in a study of cytomegalovirus exposure and HLA in healthy donors. Libraries were prepared by immunoSEQ multiplex PCR; TCRdb keeps only in-frame clonotypes and omits some of them. The sample lists roughly 150,000 clones, 81% seen once, with 1.3% in the top ten. Sample: PBMCs. Every receptor here comes from a man in his fifties in good health and CMV-seropositive. Each CDR3 is given with its conserved first and last residue. The order of the fields is clone size, V gene, J gene, D gene, CDR3 protein, CDR3 DNA. A D gene is named only where the DNA matches it firmly. Part of the rows lack a size; the others show once, few, many or a class for expanded clones.

size: few
V: TRBV6-5
J: TRBJ2-7
D: TRBD2
CDR3: CASSYSGLAATYEQYF
DNA: TGTGCCAGCAGTTACTCAGGACTAGCGGCGACCTACGAGCAGTACTTC

size: NA
V: TRBV28
J: TRBJ1-1
D: NA
CDR3: CASSTSDSMNTEAFF
DNA: TGTGCCAGCAGTACATCGGACAGTATGAACACTGAAGCTTTCTTT

size: NA
V: TRBV6-5
J: TRBJ2-3
D: NA
CDR3: CASSYSKRGTQYF
DNA: TGTGCCAGCAGTTACTCAAAAAGGGGGACGCAGTATTTT

size: NA
V: TRBV11-2
J: TRBJ2-1
D: TRBD2
CDR3: CASSLGSSGYNEQFF
DNA: TGTGCCAGCAGCTTAGGTTCTAGCGGCTACAATGAGCAGTTCTTC

size: few
V: TRBV28
J: TRBJ2-7
D: TRBD1
CDR3: CASSLGQGGYEQYF
DNA: TGTGCCAGCAGTTTAGGACAGGGGGGCTACGAGCAGTACTTC

size: NA
V: TRBV9
J: TRBJ2-1
D: TRBD2
CDR3: CASSVSGGNNEQFF
DNA: TGTGCCAGCAGCGTGAGCGGGGGGAACAATGAGCAGTTCTTC

size: NA
V: TRBV6-6
J: TRBJ1-3
D: TRBD1
CDR3: CASSFDRASGNTIYF
DNA: TGTGCCAGCAGTTTTGACAGGGCGTCTGGAAACACCATATATTTT

size: NA
V: TRBV5-1
J: TRBJ1-2
D: TRBD1
CDR3: CASSSGQADGYTF
DNA: TGCGCCAGCAGCTCTGGACAGGCGGATGGCTACACCTTC

size: NA
V: TRBV15
J: TRBJ2-5
D: NA
CDR3: CATSRDQGTQETQYF
DNA: TGTGCCACCAGCAGAGATCAGGGGACCCAAGAGACCCAGTACTTC

size: NA
V: TRBV7-9
J: TRBJ2-7
D: TRBD1
CDR3: CASSLIRDRPYEQYF
DNA: TGTGCCAGCAGCTTAATCCGGGACAGACCCTACGAGCAGTACTTC

size: NA
V: TRBV30
J: TRBJ2-7
D: NA
CDR3: CAWKHSPGTYEQYF
DNA: TGTGCCTGGAAACACTCCCCAGGAACCTACGAGCAGTACTTC

size: NA
V: TRBV29-1
J: TRBJ1-2
D: NA
CDR3: CSVESRGTNYGYTF
DNA: TGCAGCGTTGAATCGCGGGGCACTAACTATGGCTACACCTTC

size: NA
V: TRBV29-1
J: TRBJ2-2
D: NA
CDR3: CSVEAGGTGELFF
DNA: TGCAGCGTTGAGGCAGGAGGCACCGGGGAGCTGTTTTTT

size: NA
V: TRBV4-1
J: TRBJ2-1
D: NA
CDR3: CASSIRDTYTSYNEQFF
DNA: TGCGCCAGCAGCATCCGGGACACATATACCTCCTACAATGAGCAGTTCTTC

size: NA
V: TRBV4-2
J: TRBJ2-3
D: TRBD2
CDR3: CASSQDLAGKGTDTQYF
DNA: TGTGCCAGCAGCCAAGATCTAGCGGGAAAAGGAACAGATACGCAGTATTTT

size: NA
V: TRBV5-4
J: TRBJ2-3
D: NA
CDR3: CASSLVESTQYF
DNA: TGTGCCAGCAGCTTGGTAGAAAGTACGCAGTATTTT

size: NA
V: TRBV9
J: TRBJ2-2
D: NA
CDR3: CASSVLGTHTGELFF
DNA: TGTGCCAGCAGCGTTCTAGGAACCCACACCGGGGAGCTGTTTTTT

size: NA
V: TRBV5-1
J: TRBJ2-5
D: TRBD2
CDR3: CASSLGLAGERETQYF
DNA: TGCGCCAGCAGCTTGGGACTAGCGGGGGAGAGAGAGACCCAGTACTTC

size: NA
V: TRBV27
J: TRBJ1-2
D: NA
CDR3: CASSLGGGNYGYTF
DNA: TGTGCCAGCAGTTTAGGCGGGGGTAACTATGGCTACACCTTC

size: NA
V: TRBV11-2
J: TRBJ1-5
D: NA
CDR3: CASSSGHSGSNQPQHF
DNA: TGTGCCAGCAGCTCGGGCCATTCAGGGAGCAATCAGCCCCAGCATTTT

size: NA
V: TRBV2
J: TRBJ2-3
D: NA
CDR3: CASSEIRGTQYF
DNA: TGTGCCAGCAGTGAAATCCGCGGTACGCAGTATTTT

size: NA
V: TRBV19
J: TRBJ1-2
D: TRBD1
CDR3: CATQKDRVGGYTF
DNA: TGTGCCACGCAGAAGGACAGGGTCGGCGGCTACACCTTC

size: NA
V: TRBV5-4
J: TRBJ1-2
D: NA
CDR3: CASSFWGRETRGYTF
DNA: TGTGCCAGCAGCTTCTGGGGCAGGGAAACGCGGGGCTACACCTTC

size: NA
V: TRBV6-5
J: TRBJ2-2
D: NA
CDR3: CASRETGSTGELFF
DNA: TGTGCCAGCAGGGAGACCGGGAGCACCGGGGAGCTGTTTTTT

size: NA
V: TRBV9
J: TRBJ1-2
D: TRBD1
CDR3: CASSADRGGFFYGYTF
DNA: TGTGCCAGCAGCGCTGACAGGGGGGGTTTTTTCTATGGCTACACCTTC

size: NA
V: TRBV6-6
J: TRBJ1-2
D: TRBD1
CDR3: CASSRDRAANYGYTF
DNA: TGTGCCAGCAGTCGGGACAGGGCCGCTAACTATGGCTACACCTTC

size: NA
V: TRBV6-6
J: TRBJ2-1
D: NA
CDR3: CATTLGGSAYYEQFF
DNA: TGTGCCACCACCCTGGGCGGGTCTGCTTACTATGAGCAGTTCTTC

size: once
V: TRBV16
J: TRBJ1-2
D: NA
CDR3: CASSRGLPNYGYTF
DNA: TGTGCCAGCAGCCGCGGGTTGCCTAACTATGGCTACACCTTC

size: few
V: TRBV19
J: TRBJ1-1
D: NA
CDR3: CASSTRREWHTEAFF
DNA: TGTGCCAGTAGTACCCGCCGGGAATGGCACACTGAAGCTTTCTTT

size: once
V: TRBV29-1
J: TRBJ2-3
D: NA
CDR3: CSVVGRNTDTQYF
DNA: TGCAGCGTTGTCGGCAGGAACACAGATACGCAGTATTTT

size: NA
V: TRBV5-4
J: TRBJ1-1
D: TRBD1
CDR3: CASSLADRGSTEAFF
DNA: TGTGCCAGCAGCTTGGCGGACAGGGGAAGCACTGAAGCTTTCTTT

size: once
V: TRBV10-3
J: TRBJ2-3
D: NA
CDR3: CAISAQAADTQYF
DNA: TGTGCCATCAGTGCTCAGGCTGCAGATACGCAGTATTTT

size: NA
V: TRBV7-2
J: TRBJ2-7
D: NA
CDR3: CAGSFSPGYEQYF
DNA: TGTGCCGGCAGCTTTTCACCGGGCTACGAGCAGTACTTC

size: NA
V: TRBV13
J: TRBJ2-3
D: NA
CDR3: CASSSGGSFADTQYF
DNA: TGTGCCAGCAGCTCCGGGGGAAGCTTCGCAGATACGCAGTATTTT

size: once
V: TRBV11-2
J: TRBJ2-1
D: NA
CDR3: CASSAPIGSSAGREQFF
DNA: TGTGCCAGCAGCGCACCCATTGGTTCGAGCGCAGGGCGGGAGCAGTTCTTC

size: NA
V: TRBV2
J: TRBJ1-2
D: TRBD1
CDR3: CASSEGQTFGGYTF
DNA: TGTGCCAGCAGTGAGGGACAGACATTCGGGGGCTACACCTTC

size: NA
V: TRBV19
J: TRBJ2-1
D: NA
CDR3: CASSMRFHTMEDNEQFF
DNA: TGTGCCAGTAGTATGAGGTTTCATACCATGGAGGACAATGAGCAGTTCTTC

size: NA
V: TRBV6-5
J: TRBJ2-1
D: NA
CDR3: CASSYSAAEYNEQFF
DNA: TGTGCCAGCAGTTACTCGGCGGCGGAATACAATGAGCAGTTCTTC

size: NA
V: TRBV18
J: TRBJ2-1
D: TRBD1
CDR3: CASSQGTGRHTEQFF
DNA: TGTGCCAGCTCACAAGGGACAGGACGACACACTGAGCAGTTCTTC

size: NA
V: TRBV29-1
J: TRBJ2-3
D: TRBD2
CDR3: CSVRTSHTDTQYF
DNA: TGCAGCGTTAGGACTAGCCACACAGATACGCAGTATTTT

size: NA
V: TRBV4-1
J: TRBJ1-3
D: NA
CDR3: CASSQLWGVLGNTIYF
DNA: TGCGCCAGCAGCCAACTGTGGGGGGTTCTTGGAAACACCATATATTTT

size: NA
V: TRBV9
J: TRBJ2-1
D: TRBD2
CDR3: CASSPSGGAAYNEQFF
DNA: TGTGCCAGCAGCCCTAGCGGGGGGGCTGCTTACAATGAGCAGTTCTTC

size: few
V: TRBV6-1
J: TRBJ1-1
D: NA
CDR3: CASRPGVAGITEAFF
DNA: TGTGCCAGCAGACCTGGGGTGGCAGGGATCACTGAAGCTTTCTTT

size: NA
V: TRBV6-5
J: TRBJ1-4
D: TRBD1
CDR3: CASSYGTGNNEKLLF
DNA: TGTGCCAGCAGTTACGGGACAGGGAATAATGAAAAACTGTTGTTT

size: NA
V: TRBV2
J: TRBJ2-7
D: TRBD1
CDR3: CASIPGQGSYEQYF
DNA: TGTGCCAGCATACCGGGACAGGGCTCCTACGAGCAGTACTTC